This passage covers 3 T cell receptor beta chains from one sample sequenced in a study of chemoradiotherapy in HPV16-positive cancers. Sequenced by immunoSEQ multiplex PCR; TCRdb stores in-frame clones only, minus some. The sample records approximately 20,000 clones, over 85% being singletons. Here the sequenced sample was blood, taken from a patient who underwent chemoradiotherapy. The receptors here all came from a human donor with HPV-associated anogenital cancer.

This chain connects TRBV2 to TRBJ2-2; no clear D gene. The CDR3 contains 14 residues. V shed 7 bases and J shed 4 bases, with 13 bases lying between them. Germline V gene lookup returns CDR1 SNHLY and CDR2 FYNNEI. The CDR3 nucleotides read TGTGCCAGCAAATTTAGGCTATCCACCGGGGAGCTGTTTTTT. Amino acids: CASKFRLSTGELFF.

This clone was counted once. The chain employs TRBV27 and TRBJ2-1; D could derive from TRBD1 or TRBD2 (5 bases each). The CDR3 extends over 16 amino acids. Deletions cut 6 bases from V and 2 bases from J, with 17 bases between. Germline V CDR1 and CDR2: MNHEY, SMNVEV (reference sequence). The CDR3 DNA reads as TGTGCCAGCAGACTAGGGGCAGATTCCACCTACAATGAGCAGTTCTTC. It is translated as CASRLGADSTYNEQFF.

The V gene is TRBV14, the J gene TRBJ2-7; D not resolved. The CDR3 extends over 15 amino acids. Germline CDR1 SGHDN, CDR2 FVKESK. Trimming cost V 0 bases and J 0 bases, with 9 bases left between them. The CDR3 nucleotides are TGTGCCAGCAGCCAAGAATCCAGGTCCTCCTACGAGCAGTACTTC. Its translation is CASSQESRSSYEQYF.